The clone carrying this T cell receptor (beta chain) was observed a handful of times. Its antigen remains unidentified. Unique molecular identifiers featured in each of the TCR beta cDNA libraries. Researchers reported about 500,000 cDNA molecules coming from around 1 to 9.1 million T cells. TCRdb independently ran MiXCR on the PCR reads; one entry per CDR3 protein. The table records roughly 620,000 distinct CDR3 sequences, about 40% of them present only once. This entry is derived from a study of post-analysis software for immune sequencing data. Study overall: Relapsing-remitting, secondary progressive and progressive-relapsing forms of multiple sclerosis all featured among disease courses.

V was cut by 3 bases and J by 5 bases, with 3 bases left in between. Looked up from germline, CDR1 is SGHDT and CDR2 is YYEEEE. The CDR3 has 11 amino acids. Study results and limitations: When the samples were clustered directly with F measure, those that had been prepared in the same batch showed strong co-clustering. The five TRBV segments detected at higher frequency in patients than in controls included TRBV5-6, TRBV5-1 and TRBV20-1. Normalized Chao1 diversity in multiple sclerosis patients fell significantly below that of controls.

The sample consisted of blood. The rearrangement joins TRBV5-6 to TRBJ2-1; no clear D gene. The receptor was derived from a girl between 10 and 17 years old with multiple sclerosis. The CDR3 reads CASSWDNEQFF. CDR3 DNA sequence: TGTGCCAGCAGCTGGGACAATGAGCAGTTCTTC.